Included here is one T cell receptor (beta chain) sequence, with context. CDR1 and CDR2 (germline): MNHEY, SVGEGT. The junction had 18 bases not matched to a gene; V was cut back by 1 base and J by 8 bases. The CDR3 length is 20 residues. This sample is drawn from a study of T cell responses to AZD1222 COVID-19 vaccine. Clones were sequenced by immunoSEQ multiplex PCR, and TCRdb holds only the in-frame ones, with some missing. The top ten hold roughly 2.5% of the sample, which has under 130,000 clones, nearly 90% seen once. Second doses were pooled across both intervals (about 4 or about 12 weeks). This receptor was obtained from an adult who received the AZD1222 COVID-19 vaccine. The chain employs TRBV6-2 or TRBV6-3 and TRBJ2-1, with 12 positions matching TRBD2. The sequencing here drew on peripheral blood, taken 28 days after the second AZD1222 dose. CDR3 sequence: CASSYFVSSGRVFYGDEQFF. CDR3 sequence (DNA): TGTGCCAGCAGTTACTTCGTTTCTAGCGGGAGGGTCTTTTATGGCGATGAGCAGTTCTTC.